This record covers a single T cell receptor (beta chain). This clonotype was seen ten or more times. Its antigen is still unknown. Base qualities are not at hand, and no much larger clone is one base apart. TCRdb shows the sequencer as Illumina NovaSeq 6000. Using 5'RACE with constant-segment primers, TCRalpha and TCRbeta cDNA libraries were constructed, with sample barcodes and unique molecular identifiers added in the process. Trizol reagent was used to extract RNA from every sample. Libraries were amplified in two PCR steps, with a second sample barcode and Illumina TruSeq adapters added in the second step. Libraries were sequenced on an Illumina NovaSeq with 2 x 150 bp paired-end reads. As for the authors' bioinformatics: With migec v1.2.7, reads were demultiplexed and then collapsed into UMI-guided consensus sequences. Using mixcr v2.1.11, UMI consensuses were aligned to TRA and TRB V and J templates and then assembled into clonotypes. A clonotype was counted as expanded or contracted only when both edgeR and NoisET called the clonotype significant, with the noise models trained on biological replicates. For edgeR calls, a false discovery rate-adjusted p below 0.01 and a log2 fold-change threshold of 1 were applied. As an exploratory analysis of dynamics, max-normalized trajectories of the 1000 most abundant clonotypes were examined by PCA with hierarchical clustering. Separately sequenced CD4+ and CD8+ repertoires were used to assign the CD4 or CD8 phenotype of responding clones. TCRdb reprocessing: public reads trimmed at Q25 with fastp, clones called with MiXCR, in-frame beta chains kept. Rows are combined by CDR3 protein, so each entry shows the most common genes and DNA. None of the V and J calls come from the authors' own analysis; TCRdb made them. The sample records 35,000 to 50,000 distinct CDR3 sequences, roughly 7.2% of which are singletons. Of the sample, approximately 0.8% falls within the top ten clones.

The CDR3 goes from the cysteine to the phenylalanine over 15 residues. CDR3 DNA only is kept here, 45 bases in frame from base 1. CDR1 SEHNR and CDR2 FQNEAQ are derived from the germline V gene (reference sequence). V is pruned by 4 bases and J by 4 bases, leaving 5 bases of the junction without a gene match. PBMCs were isolated by Ficoll-Paque density gradient centrifugation. The source of the sample is a study of T-cell memory formation after mild COVID-19 (dated by TCRdb to about 2021). Regarding the research as a whole: TCR sequence clusters from the two donors were found to be largely donor specific. T-cell clones expanding and contracting after mild COVID-19 in two donors were tracked by longitudinal TCRalpha and TCRbeta repertoire sequencing. Two young, previously healthy adult volunteers made up the cohort, one male and one female.

Overall study outcomes, separate from this receptor: SARS-CoV-2 specificity of the second-wave clones peaking on day 37 was not confirmed. Contracting CD4+ clones were found mainly in CM and EM memory subsets, while CD8+ clones were enriched in EMRA. Some responding clones were found in pre-infection memory, which suggests that pre-existing cross-reactive memory T cells took part in the SARS-CoV-2 response. Only two mild cases were covered by the study, and larger cohorts that include severe cases with pre-infection samples were considered necessary. Clones that contracted from day 15 to 85 showed balanced CD4/CD8 phenotypes, whereas a second wave of clones that expanded from day 15 to 37 leaned towards CD4+.

This chain is built from TRBV7-9 and TRBJ1-2, and 11 junction bases match TRBD1. The sequencing input was PBMCs or a T cell subset sorted from them (not recorded which). This receptor was obtained from an adult who had mild COVID-19 (a few samples of this study predate the infection). The sample titles of this study are shuffled in the database, so cell type and time point are left out. The DNA sequence is TGTGCCAGCAGCTACGGACAGGGGGCCAGCTATGGCTACACCTTC. This encodes CASSYGQGASYGYTF.